This T cell receptor (beta chain) was found in a study of beta chain features in type 1 diabetes. The sample holds many counts of this clone. Its antigen remains unidentified. Every isolated RNA sample was fully reverse transcribed, so sequencing captured expressed TCRB transcripts. TCRdb's table, derived via immunoSEQ multiplex PCR, lists solely in-frame clones and lacks some. The sample lists over 150,000 clones; 7.8% were seen once. The V segment lost 5 bases and the J segment 5 bases; nucleotides outside the gene matches: 6. The CDR3 consists of 14 residues. Germline assignment: CDR1 SGHTA and CDR2 FQGTGA. The study's findings and limits: Patients with Type 1 diabetes showed moderately but significantly shorter TCRB CDR3s in all four CD4+ subsets.

Material for sequencing was central memory CD4+ T cells from blood. The sequence was obtained from a woman in her 40s with type 1 diabetes. This chain uses TRBV7-3 with TRBJ2-1; 7 bases match TRBD2. The CDR3 loop is CASSPGTINNEQFF. In nucleotides, the CDR3 is TGTGCCAGCAGCCCCGGGACTATCAACAATGAGCAGTTCTTC.